The present T cell receptor beta chain was sequenced within a study of shared clonotypes between healthy human individuals. Notes on the study in general: The study's rarefaction showed incomplete sorted-subset sequencing despite large depth.

Data came from immunoSEQ multiplex PCR; TCRdb stores just in-frame clones and leaves some out. The table records approximately 1.1 million clones, 78% of them present only once. Points on this clone: Its antigen is still unknown.

Trimming removed 3 bases at V and 2 bases at J, with 17 bases between. The CDR3 loop spans 16 amino acids. From germline, CDR1 is SGHKS and CDR2 YYEKEE (reference sequence). The receptor was isolated from a man younger than 35 in good health. Some clones in this sample may be carry-over from other donors' samples. V is TRBV5-5 and J is TRBJ1-2, with TRBD1 as a possible D gene (5 bases). The sequenced material came from memory CD4+ T cells from PBMCs. Subset meaning: CD45RA-negative fraction. In nucleotides, the CDR3 is TGTGCCAGCAGCTGGGACGGTTGGCTGCCGAACTATGGCTACACCTTC. This translates into CASSWDGWLPNYGYTF.